Detailed here is one TCR beta chain. Its antigen is not known. Sequenced by immunoSEQ multiplex PCR; TCRdb stores in-frame clones only, minus some. Found here are about 18,000 clones, around 77% of them singletons; the top ten hold roughly 24%. This sample is part of a study of OX40 agonist ivuxolimab in advanced cancers. Study conclusions and caveats: Among T cells, CD8+ cells averaged more expanded clones than CD4+ cells. Relatively little clonal expansion, among the lowest observed, appeared in partial responders at 0.1-3.0 mg/kg. Clonal expansion was seen in CD4+ and CD8+ blood T cells by week 6 at 0.1 to 3.0 mg/kg.

Specimen: CD4+ or CD8+ T cells sorted from blood, collected in a trial of the OX40 agonist ivuxolimab. The clonotype originates from an adult with an advanced solid tumor such as melanoma, head and neck, liver or kidney cancer.

CDR3: CASSIFNRPYEQYF. DNA of the CDR3: TGTGCCAGTAGTATATTCAACAGACCCTACGAGCAGTACTTC. The genes are TRBV19 and TRBJ2-7; no clear D gene. The CDR3 spans 14 residues. Germline V gene sequence: CDR1 LNHDA, CDR2 SQIVND (reference sequence). V dropped 2 bases and J dropped 2 bases, with 10 bases sitting between them. Full variable domain (outside the CDR3, taken from reference TRBV19 and TRBJ2-7): DGGITQSPKYLFRKEGQNVTLSCEQNLNHDAMYWYRQDPGQGLRLIYYSQIVNDFQKGDIAEGYSVSREKKESFPLTVTSAQKNPTAFYLCASSIFNRPYEQYFGPGTRLTVT.